This TCR beta chain was sequenced in a study of early T cells in non-severe SARS-CoV-2 infection. About the research overall: Bulk RNA taken from unsorted whole blood was sequenced, leaving chains unpaired.

Broader study findings: The study's VDJdb matching favored anti-spike CD8 responses and missed private and CD4 specificities.

This CDR3 region has 13 residues. Trimming removed 8 bases from V and 0 bases from J; junction bases left unmatched: 4. With respect to this clonotype: Its target is unknown.

The library protocol tagged individual cDNA molecules with unique molecular identifiers. TCRdb ran MiXCR on the 5' RACE reads and lists one entry per CDR3 protein. The repertoire consists of some 70,000 distinct CDR3 sequences, with around 9% occurring once and the leading ten covering under 4%. This chain connects TRBV12-3 or TRBV12-4 to TRBJ2-7, with 7 positions matching TRBD1. The clonotype originates from an adult who was a healthcare worker with PCR-confirmed SARS-CoV-2 infection or an uninfected control (not recorded which). Sequencing input: whole blood. For the CDR3, the DNA is TGTGCCAGCTGGGGACAGTCCTCCTACGAGCAGTACTTC. Translation gives CASWGQSSYEQYF.